This T cell receptor (beta chain) came from a study of sequential checkpoint blockade in melanoma. J lost 4 bases, V lost 5 bases, and 14 bases had no gene match. Germline lookup yields CDR1 PRHDT and CDR2 FYEKMQ (reference sequence). This CDR3 comprises 16 residues. Treatment defined: randomized to nivolumab then ipilimumab (arm A) or the reverse (arm B). Patients had received no earlier DNA-damaging chemotherapy. From thawed PBMCs, live CD3+CD8+ cells negative for CD19 and CD56 were sorted. Sequencing was performed with immunoSEQ multiplex PCR; in TCRdb, only in-frame clones are kept and a portion is missing. The table includes under 20,000 clones, under 75% detected once.

Sequenced here: CD8+ T cells sorted from blood (inferred from file names), sampled from a patient given nivolumab and ipilimumab in sequence. The sequence was obtained from a human donor with melanoma. The chain links TRBV13 to TRBJ2-7, with 7 bases identical to TRBD1. The CDR3 here is CASSPTPGDSMYEQYF. The CDR3 DNA follows: TGTGCCAGCAGCCCAACCCCCGGGGACAGTATGTACGAGCAGTACTTC.